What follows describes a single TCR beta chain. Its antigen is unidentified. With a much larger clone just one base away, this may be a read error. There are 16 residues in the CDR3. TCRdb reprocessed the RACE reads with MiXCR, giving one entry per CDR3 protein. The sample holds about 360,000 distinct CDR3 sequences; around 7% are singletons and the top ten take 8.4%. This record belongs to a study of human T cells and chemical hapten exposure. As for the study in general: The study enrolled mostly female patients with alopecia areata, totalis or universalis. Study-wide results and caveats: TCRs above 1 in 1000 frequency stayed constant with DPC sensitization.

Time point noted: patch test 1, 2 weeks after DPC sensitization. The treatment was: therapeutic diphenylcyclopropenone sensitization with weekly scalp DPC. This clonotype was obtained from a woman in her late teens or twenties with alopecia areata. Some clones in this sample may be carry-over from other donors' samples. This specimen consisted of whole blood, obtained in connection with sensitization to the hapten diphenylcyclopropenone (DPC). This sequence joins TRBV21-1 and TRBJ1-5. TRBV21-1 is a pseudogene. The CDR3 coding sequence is TGTGCCAGCAGCAAAGGAGGCAGAAGAAGAAATCAGCCCCGGCATTTT. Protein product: CASSKGGRRRNQPRHF.